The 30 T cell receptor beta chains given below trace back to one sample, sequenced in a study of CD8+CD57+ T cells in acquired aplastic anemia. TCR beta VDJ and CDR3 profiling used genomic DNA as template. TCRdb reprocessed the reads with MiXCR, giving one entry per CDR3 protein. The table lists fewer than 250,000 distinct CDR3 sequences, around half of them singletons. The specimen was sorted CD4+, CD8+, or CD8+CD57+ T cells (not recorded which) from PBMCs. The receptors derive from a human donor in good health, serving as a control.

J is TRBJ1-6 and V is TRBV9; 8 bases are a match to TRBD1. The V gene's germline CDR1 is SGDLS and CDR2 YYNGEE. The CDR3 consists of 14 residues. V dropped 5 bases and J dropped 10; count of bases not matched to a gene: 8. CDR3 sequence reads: CASRGDRGKSPLHF. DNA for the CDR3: TGTGCCAGCAGGGGAGACAGGGGTAAATCACCCCTCCACTTT.

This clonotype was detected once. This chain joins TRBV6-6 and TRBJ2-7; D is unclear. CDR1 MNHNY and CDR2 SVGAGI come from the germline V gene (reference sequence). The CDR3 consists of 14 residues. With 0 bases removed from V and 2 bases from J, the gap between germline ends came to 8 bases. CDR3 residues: CASSYSKQTYEQYF. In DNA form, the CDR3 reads TGTGCCAGCAGTTACTCGAAACAGACCTACGAGCAGTACTTC.

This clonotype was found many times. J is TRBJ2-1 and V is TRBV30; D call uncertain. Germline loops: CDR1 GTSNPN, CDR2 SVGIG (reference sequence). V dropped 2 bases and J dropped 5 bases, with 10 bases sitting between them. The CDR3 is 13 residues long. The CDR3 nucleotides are TGTGCCTGGAGTTTAGGGCTCAACAATGAGCAGTTCTTC. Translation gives CAWSLGLNNEQFF. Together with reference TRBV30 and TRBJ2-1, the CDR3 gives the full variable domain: SQTIHQWPATLVQPVGSPLSLECTVEGTSNPNLYWYRQAAGRGLQLLFYSVGIGQISSEVPQNLSASRPQDRQFILSSKKLLLSDSGFYLCAWSLGLNNEQFFGPGTRLTVL.

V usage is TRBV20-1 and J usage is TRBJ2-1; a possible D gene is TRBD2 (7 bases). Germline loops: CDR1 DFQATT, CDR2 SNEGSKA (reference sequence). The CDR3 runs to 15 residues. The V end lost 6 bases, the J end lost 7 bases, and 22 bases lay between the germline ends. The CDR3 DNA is TGCAGTGCGCATAACCTTTTGGGGGGGGCGAATGAGCAGTTCTTC. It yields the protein CSAHNLLGGANEQFF.

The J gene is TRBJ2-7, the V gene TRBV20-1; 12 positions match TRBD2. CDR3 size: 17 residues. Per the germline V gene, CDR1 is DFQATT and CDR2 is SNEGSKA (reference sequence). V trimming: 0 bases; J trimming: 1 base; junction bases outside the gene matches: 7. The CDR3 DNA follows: TGCAGTGCTAGAGATCCTGCTAGCGGGGGGGAGTCCTACGAGCAGTACTTC. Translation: CSARDPASGGESYEQYF.

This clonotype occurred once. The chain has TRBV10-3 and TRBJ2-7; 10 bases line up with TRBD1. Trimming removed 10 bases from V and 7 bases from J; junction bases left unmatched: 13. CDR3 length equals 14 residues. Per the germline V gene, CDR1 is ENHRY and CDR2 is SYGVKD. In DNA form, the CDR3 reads TGTGCCAGCACCCGGACAGGGGGAAGGAAAGAGCAGTACTTC. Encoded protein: CASTRTGGRKEQYF.

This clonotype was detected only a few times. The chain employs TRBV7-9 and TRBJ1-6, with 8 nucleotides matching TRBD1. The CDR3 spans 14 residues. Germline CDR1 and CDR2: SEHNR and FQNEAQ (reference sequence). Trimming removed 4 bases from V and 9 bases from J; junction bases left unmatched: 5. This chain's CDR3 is CASSSEDRASPLHF. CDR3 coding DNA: TGTGCCAGCAGCTCAGAGGACAGGGCTTCACCCCTCCACTTT.

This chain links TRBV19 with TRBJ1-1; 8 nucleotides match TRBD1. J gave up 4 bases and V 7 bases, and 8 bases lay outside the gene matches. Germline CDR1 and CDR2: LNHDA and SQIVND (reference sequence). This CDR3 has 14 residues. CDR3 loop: CASNGQGTSTEAFF. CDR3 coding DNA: TGTGCCAGTAATGGACAGGGTACAAGCACTGAAGCTTTCTTT.

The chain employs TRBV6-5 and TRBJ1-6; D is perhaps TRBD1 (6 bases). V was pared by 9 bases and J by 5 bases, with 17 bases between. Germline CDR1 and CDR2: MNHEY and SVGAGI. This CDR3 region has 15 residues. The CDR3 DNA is TGTGCCAGTCGTACTTCGGGGGGCCATAATTCACCCCTCCACTTT. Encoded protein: CASRTSGGHNSPLHF.

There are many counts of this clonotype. CDR3 DNA: TGTGCCAGTAGTAAGGGAAATAACTATGGCTACACCTTC. It specifies CASSKGNNYGYTF. V gene TRBV19 combines with J gene TRBJ1-2; D remains ambiguous. Per germline, CDR1 LNHDA and CDR2 SQIVND (reference sequence). The V end lost 4 bases, the J end lost 1 base, and 7 bases lay between the germline ends. CDR3 length equals 13 residues.

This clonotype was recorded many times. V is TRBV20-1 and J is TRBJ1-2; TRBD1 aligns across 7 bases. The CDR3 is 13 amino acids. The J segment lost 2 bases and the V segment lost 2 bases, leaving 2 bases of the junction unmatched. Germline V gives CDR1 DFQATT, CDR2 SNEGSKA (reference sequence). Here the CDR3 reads CSARPQGNYGYTF. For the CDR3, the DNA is TGCAGTGCTAGACCACAGGGGAACTATGGCTACACCTTC.

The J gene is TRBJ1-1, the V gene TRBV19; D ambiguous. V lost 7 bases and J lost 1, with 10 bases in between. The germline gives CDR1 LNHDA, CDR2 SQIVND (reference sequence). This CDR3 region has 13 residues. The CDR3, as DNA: TGTGCCAGTACCCTCGGAGGGAACACTGAAGCTTTCTTT. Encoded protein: CASTLGGNTEAFF.

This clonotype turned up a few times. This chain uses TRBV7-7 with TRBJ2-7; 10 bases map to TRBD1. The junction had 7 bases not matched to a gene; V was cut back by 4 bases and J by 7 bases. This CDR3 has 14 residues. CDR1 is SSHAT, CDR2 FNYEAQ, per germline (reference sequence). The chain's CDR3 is CASSSGTGEGEQYF. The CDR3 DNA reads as TGTGCCAGCAGCTCCGGGACAGGGGAAGGAGAGCAGTACTTC.

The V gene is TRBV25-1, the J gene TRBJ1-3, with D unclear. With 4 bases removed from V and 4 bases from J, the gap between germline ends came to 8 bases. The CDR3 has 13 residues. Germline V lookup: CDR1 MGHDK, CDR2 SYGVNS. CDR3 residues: CASSVGSGNTIYF. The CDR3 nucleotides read TGTGCCAGCAGTGTAGGGAGCGGAAACACCATATATTTT. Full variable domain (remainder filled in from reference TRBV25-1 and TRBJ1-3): EADIYQTPRYLVIGTGKKITLECSQTMGHDKMYWYQQDPGMELHLIHYSYGVNSTEKGDLSSESTVSRIRTEHFPLTLESARPSHTSQYLCASSVGSGNTIYFGEGSWLTVV.

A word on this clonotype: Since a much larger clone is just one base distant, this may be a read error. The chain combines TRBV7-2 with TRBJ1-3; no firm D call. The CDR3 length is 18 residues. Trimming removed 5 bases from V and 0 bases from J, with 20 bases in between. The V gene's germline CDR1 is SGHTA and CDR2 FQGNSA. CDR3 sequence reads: CASSLNTDWRSSGNTIYF. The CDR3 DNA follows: TGTGCCAGCAGCCTAAATACCGACTGGCGGAGCTCTGGAAACACCATATATTTT.

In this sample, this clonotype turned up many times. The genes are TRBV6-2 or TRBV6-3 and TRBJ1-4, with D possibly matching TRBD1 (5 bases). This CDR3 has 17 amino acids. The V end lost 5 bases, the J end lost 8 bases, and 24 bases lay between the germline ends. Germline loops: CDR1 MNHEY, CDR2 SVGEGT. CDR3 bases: TGTGCCAGCAGTCCCCCCTCCAATGGCAGGGTGTGGGAAAAACTGTTTTTT. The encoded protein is CASSPPSNGRVWEKLFF.

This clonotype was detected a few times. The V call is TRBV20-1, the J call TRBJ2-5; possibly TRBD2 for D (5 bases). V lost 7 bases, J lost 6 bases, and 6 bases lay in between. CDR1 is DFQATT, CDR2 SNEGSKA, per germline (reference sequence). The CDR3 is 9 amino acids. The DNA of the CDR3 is TGCAGTGTAGCGCAGACCCAGTACTTC. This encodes CSVAQTQYF.

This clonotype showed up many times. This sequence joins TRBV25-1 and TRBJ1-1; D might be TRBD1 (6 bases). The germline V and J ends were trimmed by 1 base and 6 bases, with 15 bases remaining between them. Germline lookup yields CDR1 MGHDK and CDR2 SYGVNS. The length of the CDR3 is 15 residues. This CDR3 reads CASSEFGGARAEAFF. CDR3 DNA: TGTGCCAGCAGTGAATTTGGGGGGGCTCGGGCTGAAGCTTTCTTT.

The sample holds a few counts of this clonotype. CDR3 sequence reads: CASSPSPLSSGNTIYF. In DNA, the CDR3 is TGTGCCAGCAGCCCTAGCCCATTAAGCTCTGGAAACACCATATATTTT. The gene calls are TRBV4-2 and TRBJ1-3; D uncertain. V lost 4 bases to trimming and J lost 0 bases, with 13 bases between them. The CDR3 length is 16 residues. Germline V gene sequence: CDR1 LGHNA, CDR2 YNFKEQ.

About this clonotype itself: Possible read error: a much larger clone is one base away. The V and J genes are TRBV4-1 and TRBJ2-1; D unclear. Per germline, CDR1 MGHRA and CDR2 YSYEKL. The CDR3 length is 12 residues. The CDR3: CASRQVSGEQFF. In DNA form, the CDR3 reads TGCGCCAGCCGCCAAGTCTCGGGTGAGCAGTTCTTC.

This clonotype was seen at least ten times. CDR3 DNA: TGTGCCACCCCAATCATCTCCCCCCAGAGCTCTGGGGCCAACGTCCTGACTTTC. Protein sequence: CATPIISPQSSGANVLTF. J is TRBJ2-6 and V is TRBV6-1; the D is unclear. Trimming shortened V by 10 bases and J by 0 bases, and 22 bases separated the two germline ends. Germline CDR1 is MNHNS and CDR2 is SASEGT. CDR3 length equals 18 residues.

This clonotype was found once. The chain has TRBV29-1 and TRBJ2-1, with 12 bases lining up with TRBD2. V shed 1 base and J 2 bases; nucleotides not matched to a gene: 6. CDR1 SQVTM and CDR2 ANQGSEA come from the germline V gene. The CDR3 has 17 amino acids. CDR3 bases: TGCAGCGTTGAAGGCCTAGCGGGGGGGCTTACCTACAATGAGCAGTTCTTC. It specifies CSVEGLAGGLTYNEQFF.

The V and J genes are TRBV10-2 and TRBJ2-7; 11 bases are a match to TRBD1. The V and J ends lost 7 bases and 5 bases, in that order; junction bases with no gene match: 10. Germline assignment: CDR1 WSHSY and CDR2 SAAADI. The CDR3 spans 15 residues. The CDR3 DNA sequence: TGCGCCAGCAACGCCGGGACAGGGGGGATCAACGAGCAGTACTTC. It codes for CASNAGTGGINEQYF.

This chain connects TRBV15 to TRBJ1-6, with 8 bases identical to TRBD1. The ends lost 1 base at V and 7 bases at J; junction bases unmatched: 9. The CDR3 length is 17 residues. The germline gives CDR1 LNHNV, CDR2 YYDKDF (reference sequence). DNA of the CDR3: TGTGCCACCAGCAGAGTAAAGACAGGGGCTGGAAATTCACCCCTCCACTTT. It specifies CATSRVKTGAGNSPLHF.

Here the CDR3 reads CASSPRPWDRDSPLHF. The CDR3 DNA sequence: TGTGCCAGTAGTCCACGACCCTGGGACAGGGATTCACCCCTCCACTTT. The chain links TRBV19 to TRBJ1-6; TRBD1 agrees at 9 bases. Germline lookup yields CDR1 LNHDA and CDR2 SQIVND (reference sequence). The V segment lost 5 bases and the J segment 8 bases; nucleotides outside the gene matches: 10. There are 16 residues in the CDR3.

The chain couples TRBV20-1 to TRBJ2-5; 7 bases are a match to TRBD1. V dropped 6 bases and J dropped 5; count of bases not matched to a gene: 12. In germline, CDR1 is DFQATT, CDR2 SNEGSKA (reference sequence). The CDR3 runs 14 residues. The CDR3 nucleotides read TGCAGTGCGCCTAACAGGGGACATTTGGAGACCCAGTACTTC. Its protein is CSAPNRGHLETQYF.

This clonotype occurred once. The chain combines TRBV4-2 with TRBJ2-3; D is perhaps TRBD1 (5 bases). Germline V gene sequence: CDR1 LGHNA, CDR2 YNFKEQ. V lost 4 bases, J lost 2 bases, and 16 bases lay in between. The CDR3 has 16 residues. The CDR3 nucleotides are TGTGCCAGCAGCCGCGGAGAGACAGAGATCACAGATACGCAGTATTTT. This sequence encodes CASSRGETEITDTQYF.

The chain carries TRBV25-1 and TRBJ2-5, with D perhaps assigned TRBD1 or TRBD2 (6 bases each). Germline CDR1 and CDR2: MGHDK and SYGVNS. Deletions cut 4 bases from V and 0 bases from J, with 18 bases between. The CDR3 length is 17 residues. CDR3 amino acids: CASSALRGESYQETQYF. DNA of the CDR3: TGTGCCAGCAGTGCCCTAAGGGGGGAATCGTACCAAGAGACCCAGTACTTC.

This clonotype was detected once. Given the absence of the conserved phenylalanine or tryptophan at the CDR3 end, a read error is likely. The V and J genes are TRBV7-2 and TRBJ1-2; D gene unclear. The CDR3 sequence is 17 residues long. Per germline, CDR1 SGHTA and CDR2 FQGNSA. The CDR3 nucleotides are TGTGCCAGCAGTTTAGGTTCAGTTTTGACGGAGTCCTATGGCTACACCCTC. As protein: CASSLGSVLTESYGYTL.

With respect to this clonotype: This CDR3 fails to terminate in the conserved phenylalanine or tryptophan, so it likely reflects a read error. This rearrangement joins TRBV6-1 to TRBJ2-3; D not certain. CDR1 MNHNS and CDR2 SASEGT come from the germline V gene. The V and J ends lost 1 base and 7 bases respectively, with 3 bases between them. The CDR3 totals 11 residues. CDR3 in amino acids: CASSEGNTQYL. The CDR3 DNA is TGTGCCAGCAGTGAAGGTAATACGCAGTATCTT.